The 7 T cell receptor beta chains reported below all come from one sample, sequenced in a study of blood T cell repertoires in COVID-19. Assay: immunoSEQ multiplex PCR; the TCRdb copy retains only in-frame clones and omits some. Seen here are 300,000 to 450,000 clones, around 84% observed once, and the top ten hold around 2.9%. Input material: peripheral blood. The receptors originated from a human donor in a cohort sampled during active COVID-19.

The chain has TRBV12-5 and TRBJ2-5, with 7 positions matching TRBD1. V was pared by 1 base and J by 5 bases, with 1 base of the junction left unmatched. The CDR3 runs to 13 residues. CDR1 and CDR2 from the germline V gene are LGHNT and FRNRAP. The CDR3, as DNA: TGTGCTAGTGGTTTGGGCAGGGGGGAGACCCAGTACTTC. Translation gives CASGLGRGETQYF. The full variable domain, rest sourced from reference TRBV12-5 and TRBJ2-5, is DARVTQTPRHKVTEMGQEVTMRCQPILGHNTVFWYRQTMMQGLELLAYFRNRAPLDDSGMPKDRFSAEMPDATLATLKIQPSEPRDSAVYFCASGLGRGETQYFGPGTRLLVL.

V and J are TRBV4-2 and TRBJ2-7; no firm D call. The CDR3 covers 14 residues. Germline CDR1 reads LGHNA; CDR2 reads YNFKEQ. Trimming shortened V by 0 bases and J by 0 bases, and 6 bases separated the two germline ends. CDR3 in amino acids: CASSQEPDSYEQYF. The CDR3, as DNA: TGTGCCAGCAGCCAAGAACCAGACTCCTACGAGCAGTACTTC.

The CDR3 reads CASSKDLDQPQHF. The CDR3 nucleotides read TGTGCCAGCAGCAAAGACCTAGATCAGCCCCAGCATTTT. The chain couples TRBV21-1 to TRBJ1-5. TRBV21-1 is a pseudogene locus. CDR3 length: 13 residues.

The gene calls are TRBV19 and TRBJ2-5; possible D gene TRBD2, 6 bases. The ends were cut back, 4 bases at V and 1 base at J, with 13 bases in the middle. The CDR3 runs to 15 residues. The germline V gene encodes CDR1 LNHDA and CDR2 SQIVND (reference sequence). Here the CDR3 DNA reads TGTGCCAGTAGTACACTAGCAGGGCCCCAAGAGACCCAGTACTTC. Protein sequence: CASSTLAGPQETQYF.

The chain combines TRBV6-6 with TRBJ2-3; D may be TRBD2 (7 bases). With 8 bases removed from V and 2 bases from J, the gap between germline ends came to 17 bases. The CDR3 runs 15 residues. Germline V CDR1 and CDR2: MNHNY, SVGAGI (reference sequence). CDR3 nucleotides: TGTGCCAGCCGCCGGAAGGGGGGGGTCACAGATACGCAGTATTTT. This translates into CASRRKGGVTDTQYF.

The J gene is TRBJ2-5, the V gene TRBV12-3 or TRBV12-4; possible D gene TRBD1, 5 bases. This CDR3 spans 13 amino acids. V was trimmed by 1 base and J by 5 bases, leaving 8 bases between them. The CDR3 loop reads CASSLGQWETQYF. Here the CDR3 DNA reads TGTGCCAGCAGTTTAGGACAGTGGGAGACCCAGTACTTC.

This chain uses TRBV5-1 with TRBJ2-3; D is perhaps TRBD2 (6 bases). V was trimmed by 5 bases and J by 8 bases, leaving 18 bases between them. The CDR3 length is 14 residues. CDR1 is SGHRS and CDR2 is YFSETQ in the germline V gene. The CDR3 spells CASSPGLPPATQYF. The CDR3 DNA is TGCGCCAGCAGTCCGGGACTCCCCCCAGCTACGCAGTATTTT.